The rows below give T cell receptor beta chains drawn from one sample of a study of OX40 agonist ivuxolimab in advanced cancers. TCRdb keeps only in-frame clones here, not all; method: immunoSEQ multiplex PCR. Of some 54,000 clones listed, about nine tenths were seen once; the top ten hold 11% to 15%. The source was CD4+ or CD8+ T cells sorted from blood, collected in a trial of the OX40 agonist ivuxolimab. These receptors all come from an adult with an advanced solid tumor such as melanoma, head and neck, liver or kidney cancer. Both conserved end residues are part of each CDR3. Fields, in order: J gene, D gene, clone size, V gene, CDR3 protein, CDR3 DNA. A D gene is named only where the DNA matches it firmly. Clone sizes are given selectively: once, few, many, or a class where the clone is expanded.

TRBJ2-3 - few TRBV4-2 CASSQDLSLRRGDTQYF TGTGCCAGCAGCCAAGATCTGAGCCTCCGTAGGGGGGATACGCAGTATTTT
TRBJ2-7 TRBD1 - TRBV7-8 CASSLGDSSYEQYF TGTGCCAGCAGCTTAGGGGACAGCTCCTACGAGCAGTACTTC
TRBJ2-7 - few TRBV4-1 CASSQDKQGWEQYF TGCGCCAGCAGCCAAGATAAGCAGGGTTGGGAGCAGTACTTC
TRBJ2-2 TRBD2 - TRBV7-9 CASLASGGRHTGELFF TGTGCCAGCCTGGCTAGCGGGGGGCGCCACACCGGGGAGCTGTTTTTT
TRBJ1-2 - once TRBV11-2 CASSFAIGHGAHYGYTF TGTGCCAGCAGCTTCGCCATCGGTCATGGGGCCCACTATGGCTACACCTTC
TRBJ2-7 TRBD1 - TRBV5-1 CASKEKGQGAYEQYF TGCGCCAGCAAGGAGAAGGGACAGGGGGCCTACGAGCAGTACTTC
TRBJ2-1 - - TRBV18 CASSPPIGRYPGEQFF TGTGCCAGCTCACCCCCGATCGGGCGGTACCCTGGAGAGCAGTTCTTC
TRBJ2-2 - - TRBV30 CAFYTGELFF TGTGCCTTTTACACCGGGGAGCTGTTTTTT
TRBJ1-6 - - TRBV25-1 CASSERAGSPLHF TGTGCCAGCAGTGAAAGGGCAGGTTCACCCCTCCACTTT
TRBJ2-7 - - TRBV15 CATSRGSGAYEQYF TGTGCCACCAGCAGAGGATCAGGGGCCTACGAGCAGTACTTC
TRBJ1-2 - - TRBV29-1 CSVEDRSGKIGYTF TGCAGCGTTGAAGATCGGTCGGGAAAGATCGGCTACACCTTC